Listed here are 24 T cell receptor beta chains from one sample, sequenced in a study of cytomegalovirus exposure and HLA in healthy donors. 60 Vbeta and 13 Jbeta primers were used in PCR. The method was immunoSEQ multiplex PCR; TCRdb's version includes in-frame clones alone and lacks a portion of them. The sample contains roughly 130,000 clones, approximately 68% of which appear only once. The specimen sequenced was PBMCs. These receptors were taken from a young man in good health and CMV-seropositive.

This clone has a handful of counts. The V and J genes are TRBV29-1 and TRBJ2-1, with TRBD2 identical over 10 bases. In germline, CDR1 is SQVTM, CDR2 ANQGSEA. V dropped 0 bases and J dropped 4; count of bases not matched to a gene: 3. The CDR3 covers 15 residues. The CDR3 loop reads CSVEELAGPYNEQFF. In DNA form, the CDR3 reads TGCAGCGTTGAAGAACTAGCGGGACCTTACAATGAGCAGTTCTTC.

J is TRBJ1-5 and V is TRBV7-8; D uncertain. Germline lookup yields CDR1 SGHVS and CDR2 FQNEAQ. V gave up 7 bases and J gave up 0 bases, with 7 bases separating them. The CDR3 covers 13 residues. The CDR3 bases are TGTGCCAGCACGGGTAGTAGCAATCAGCCCCAGCATTTT. Translated: CASTGSSNQPQHF.

The table lists this clone with a count of one. The chain links TRBV10-3 to TRBJ2-3, with D perhaps TRBD2 (6 bases). Germline V CDR1 and CDR2: ENHRY, SYGVKD. CDR3 size: 15 residues. V shed 4 bases and J shed 0 bases, with 11 bases lying between them. Here the CDR3 reads CAISGFSGSTDTQYF. DNA for the CDR3: TGTGCCATCAGTGGATTTAGCGGTAGCACAGATACGCAGTATTTT.

The V call is TRBV11-2, the J call TRBJ2-7, with D hard to call. V was pared by 1 base and J by 0 bases, with 4 bases between. The CDR3 is 13 residues long. Germline lookup yields CDR1 SGHAT and CDR2 FQNNGV. The CDR3 protein is CASSLGHSYEQYF. The DNA of the CDR3 is TGTGCCAGCAGCTTAGGGCACTCCTACGAGCAGTACTTC.

Only a few counts were recorded for this clone. The chain recombines TRBV29-1 with TRBJ1-2; 7 positions agree with TRBD1. CDR3 length: 13 amino acids. Germline V gene lookup returns CDR1 SQVTM and CDR2 ANQGSEA. With V trimmed by 5 bases and J by 8 bases, 11 bases remained unmatched. CDR3 nucleotide sequence: TGCAGCGTTTCCGCCGGGACAGTGGGCGGCTACACCTTC. Amino acid sequence: CSVSAGTVGGYTF.

The V gene is TRBV6-1, the J gene TRBJ2-3; D may be TRBD1 (5 bases). CDR1 MNHNS and CDR2 SASEGT come from the germline V gene. The CDR3 runs 14 residues. The ends were cut back, 2 bases at V and 4 bases at J, with 10 bases in the middle. The CDR3 DNA reads TGTGCCAGCAGTGAACAGGACATCTCAGATACGCAGTATTTT. Encoded protein: CASSEQDISDTQYF.

The CDR3 sequence: CASSPLPATGGTADTQYF. CDR3 nucleotide sequence: TGCGCCAGCAGCCCCCTACCGGCGACAGGGGGGACCGCAGATACGCAGTATTTT. This chain links TRBV5-1 with TRBJ2-3, with 9 bases fitting TRBD1. Germline CDR1 SGHRS, CDR2 YFSETQ. V trimming: 4 bases; J trimming: 4 bases; junction bases outside the gene matches: 16. The CDR3 runs to 18 residues.

The chain uses TRBV27 and TRBJ1-2; D is possibly TRBD1 (5 bases). Trimming removed 6 bases at V and 8 bases at J, with 22 bases between. The CDR3 has 15 residues. Germline V gene lookup returns CDR1 MNHEY and CDR2 SMNVEV (reference sequence). CDR3 nucleotides: TGTGCCAGCAGCCTCGGGACGGGAGGGTCGAACGGCTACACCTTC. Translation: CASSLGTGGSNGYTF.

This clone was found once. The gene calls are TRBV18 and TRBJ1-1; 7 bases match TRBD1. CDR1 is KGHSH, CDR2 LQKENI, per germline. V dropped 0 bases and J dropped 4; count of bases not matched to a gene: 8. This CDR3 has 16 residues. The CDR3 DNA is TGTGCCAGCTCACCACCGAGTCTTTCAGGGGGCACTGAAGCTTTCTTT. Translation gives CASSPPSLSGGTEAFF.

This clone was seen a handful of times. This chain links TRBV4-2 with TRBJ2-7; tentative D call: TRBD2 (7 bases). Per germline, CDR1 LGHNA and CDR2 YNFKEQ. The CDR3 extends over 18 amino acids. V lost 0 bases and J lost 2, with 20 bases in between. The CDR3 protein is CASSQDRGMRGLTYEQYF. The CDR3 DNA follows: TGTGCCAGCAGCCAAGATCGGGGAATGCGGGGGCTAACCTACGAGCAGTACTTC.

The genes are TRBV7-2 and TRBJ2-5, with 7 bases that match TRBD2. The last part of the DNA fits TRBJ2-7 better; the J call may be wrong. CDR1 SGHTA and CDR2 FQGNSA come from the germline V gene. This CDR3 region has 14 residues. CDR3 sequence reads: CASGLAGVTDEQYF. CDR3 coding DNA: TGTGCCAGCGGACTCGCGGGAGTAACCGACGAGCAGTACTTC.

V gene TRBV18 combines with J gene TRBJ2-2, with D unresolved. Trimming shortened V by 1 base and J by 6 bases, and 9 bases separated the two germline ends. Germline CDR1 is KGHSH and CDR2 is LQKENI. This CDR3 spans 14 amino acids. The chain's CDR3 is CASSPQLRAGELFF. CDR3 sequence (DNA): TGTGCCAGCTCACCACAACTACGGGCCGGGGAGCTGTTTTTT. Together with reference TRBV18 and TRBJ2-2, the CDR3 gives the full variable domain: NAGVMQNPRHLVRRRGQEARLRCSPMKGHSHVYWYRQLPEEGLKFMVYLQKENIIDESGMPKERFSAEFPKEGPSILRIQQVVRGDSAAYFCASSPQLRAGELFFGEGSRLTVL.

The chain uses TRBV11-2 and TRBJ2-7, with a possible D match to TRBD2 (6 bases). The CDR3 totals 15 residues. V dropped 3 bases and J dropped 0 bases, with 12 bases sitting between them. From germline, CDR1 is SGHAT and CDR2 FQNNGV. CDR3 in amino acids: CASSLRAGNSYEQYF. DNA of the CDR3: TGTGCCAGCAGCTTGCGTGCGGGGAACTCCTACGAGCAGTACTTC.

The rearrangement joins TRBV5-1 to TRBJ2-1; D is possibly TRBD1 (8 bases). The V end was cut by 3 bases, the J end by 2 bases, with 15 bases between. The germline CDR1 and CDR2 sequences are SGHRS and YFSETQ. CDR3 size: 16 residues. The CDR3 DNA is TGCGCCAGCAGCTGGGAGGGACAGGTTGCCTACAATGAGCAGTTCTTC. Residues: CASSWEGQVAYNEQFF. Combining the CDR3 with reference TRBV5-1 and TRBJ2-1 gives the whole variable domain KAGVTQTPRYLIKTRGQQVTLSCSPISGHRSVSWYQQTPGQGLQFLFEYFSETQRNKGNFPGRFSGRQFSNSRSEMNVSTLELGDSALYLCASSWEGQVAYNEQFFGPGTRLTVL.

J is TRBJ2-3 and V is TRBV2; TRBD2 aligns across 7 bases. J was trimmed by 4 bases and V by 4 bases; bases with no gene match: 5. Germline loops: CDR1 SNHLY, CDR2 FYNNEI. The CDR3 has 14 residues. The CDR3 is CASSGGLGADTQYF. The CDR3 nucleotides read TGTGCCAGCAGTGGAGGACTAGGCGCAGATACGCAGTATTTT.

The chain employs TRBV5-5 and TRBJ2-7; TRBD2 matches 11 bases. J gave up 2 bases and V 3 bases, and 7 bases lay outside the gene matches. The germline V gene has CDR1 SGHKS and CDR2 YYEKEE (reference sequence). This CDR3 is 16 amino acids long. The CDR3 DNA sequence: TGTGCCAGCAGCTGGACCGGGACTAGCGGAACCTACGAGCAGTACTTC. It translates to CASSWTGTSGTYEQYF.

V gene TRBV10-2 combines with J gene TRBJ2-1; D might be TRBD2 (6 bases). The CDR3 contains 16 residues. Trimming left V 5 bases short and J 0 bases short, with 14 bases between. The V gene's germline CDR1 is WSHSY and CDR2 SAAADI. CDR3 sequence reads: CASSSFSGSSYNEQFF. The CDR3 DNA follows: TGCGCCAGCAGTTCCTTTAGCGGCTCCTCCTACAATGAGCAGTTCTTC.

V usage is TRBV5-1 and J usage is TRBJ1-1; 8 bases are a match to TRBD1. Germline CDR1 SGHRS, CDR2 YFSETQ. The trim removed 0 bases at V and 8 bases at J, leaving 9 bases unmatched. The CDR3 has 15 amino acids. The CDR3 region has the DNA TGCGCCAGCAGCTTGGGGCATGGGTGGGACAGGGAAGCTTTCTTT. Translation gives CASSLGHGWDREAFF.

This clone was picked up one time. This sequence joins TRBV4-3 and TRBJ2-3, with 8 bases that match TRBD1. The CDR3 consists of 18 residues. With 0 bases clipped from V and 4 bases from J, the junction kept 12 bases outside the gene matches. Germline CDR1 and CDR2: LGHNA and YSLEER. CDR3 DNA: TGCGCCAGCAGCCAAGAAGCCATCAGGGGGCTTATATCAGATACGCAGTATTTT. Translated, it gives CASSQEAIRGLISDTQYF.

The chain combines TRBV27 with TRBJ2-3; D is uncertain. Germline-derived CDR1 and CDR2 are MNHEY and SMNVEV (reference sequence). V dropped 5 bases and J dropped 0 bases, with 15 bases sitting between them. This CDR3 region has 16 residues. The CDR3, as DNA: TGTGCCAGCAGTCCGCGGCCACCTCAAAGCACAGATACGCAGTATTTT. Its translation is CASSPRPPQSTDTQYF.

This clone has more than one count but fewer than ten. The chain combines TRBV18 with TRBJ1-2, with D unresolved. Germline CDR1 and CDR2: KGHSH and LQKENI. V shed 5 bases and J shed 10 bases, with 11 bases lying between them. The CDR3 is 11 residues long. The CDR3 is CASSSNGDYTF. CDR3 DNA sequence: TGTGCCAGCTCATCCAACGGGGACTACACCTTC.

The V call is TRBV4-1, the J call TRBJ2-7; 7 nucleotides agree with TRBD2. This CDR3 spans 15 amino acids. Trimming removed 1 base from V and 2 bases from J; junction bases left unmatched: 5. The V gene's germline CDR1 is MGHRA and CDR2 YSYEKL. The CDR3 loop reads CASSQVRLATYEQYF. DNA for the CDR3: TGCGCCAGCAGCCAAGTGAGACTAGCCACCTACGAGCAGTACTTC.

The V gene is TRBV28, the J gene TRBJ2-7; D possibly corresponds to TRBD1 (6 bases). V gave up 7 bases and J gave up 6 bases, with 16 bases separating them. CDR3 size: 13 residues. Looked up from germline, CDR1 is MDHEN and CDR2 is SYDVKM. The CDR3 loop reads CASIGGRDGEQYF. The CDR3 DNA follows: TGTGCCAGCATTGGGGGCAGGGACGGCGAGCAGTACTTC.

The CDR3 loop is CASSPKLGADYGYTF. The CDR3 DNA follows: TGTGCCAGCTCACCAAAGTTAGGGGCAGACTATGGCTACACCTTC. This rearrangement joins TRBV18 to TRBJ1-2, with a possible D match to TRBD1 (5 bases). Deletions cut 2 bases from V and 3 bases from J, with 13 bases between. Germline V gene sequence: CDR1 KGHSH, CDR2 LQKENI. The CDR3 covers 15 residues.